Reported below is one TCR beta chain. The data were taken from a study of T cells of healthy individuals. One entry per CDR3 protein, called by TCRdb with MiXCR from the 5' RACE reads. The top ten hold roughly 4.7% of the sample, which has around 63,000 distinct CDR3 sequences, 16% seen once. This TCR was sampled from a human donor in good health.

The CDR3 loop is CSARTPEETYEQYF. The CDR3 DNA reads as TGCAGTGCTAGGACCCCTGAGGAAACCTACGAGCAGTACTTC. V usage is TRBV20-1 and J usage is TRBJ2-7, with D unresolved. Trimming left V 3 bases short and J 2 bases short, with 14 bases between. The CDR3 is 14 amino acids. Germline V lookup: CDR1 DFQATT, CDR2 SNEGSKA (reference sequence).